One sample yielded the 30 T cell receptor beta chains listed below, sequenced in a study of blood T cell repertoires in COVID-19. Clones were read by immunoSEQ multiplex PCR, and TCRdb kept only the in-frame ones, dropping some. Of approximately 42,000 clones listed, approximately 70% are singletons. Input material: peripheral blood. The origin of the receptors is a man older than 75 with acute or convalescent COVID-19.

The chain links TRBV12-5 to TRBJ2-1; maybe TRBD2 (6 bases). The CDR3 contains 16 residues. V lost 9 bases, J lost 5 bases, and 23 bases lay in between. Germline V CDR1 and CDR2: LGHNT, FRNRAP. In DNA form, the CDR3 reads TGTGCTAGCGAAGGGTGGCGGCGGGATACCGACAATGAGCAGTTCTTC. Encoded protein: CASEGWRRDTDNEQFF. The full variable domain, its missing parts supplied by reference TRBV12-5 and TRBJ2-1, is DARVTQTPRHKVTEMGQEVTMRCQPILGHNTVFWYRQTMMQGLELLAYFRNRAPLDDSGMPKDRFSAEMPDATLATLKIQPSEPRDSAVYFCASEGWRRDTDNEQFFGPGTRLTVL.

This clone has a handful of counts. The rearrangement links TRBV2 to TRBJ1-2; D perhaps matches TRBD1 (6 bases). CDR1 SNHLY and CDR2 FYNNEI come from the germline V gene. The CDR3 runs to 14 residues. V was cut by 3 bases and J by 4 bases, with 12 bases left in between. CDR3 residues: CASSDNRDLYGYTF. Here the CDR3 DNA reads TGTGCCAGCAGTGATAACAGGGACCTCTATGGCTACACCTTC.

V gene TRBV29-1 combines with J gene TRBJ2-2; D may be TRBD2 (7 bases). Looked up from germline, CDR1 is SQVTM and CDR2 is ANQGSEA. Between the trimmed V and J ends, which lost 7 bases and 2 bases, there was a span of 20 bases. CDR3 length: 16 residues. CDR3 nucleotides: TGCAGCGCCCGCCTCCCGAGGGGGGGCAACACCGGGGAGCTGTTTTTT. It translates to CSARLPRGGNTGELFF.

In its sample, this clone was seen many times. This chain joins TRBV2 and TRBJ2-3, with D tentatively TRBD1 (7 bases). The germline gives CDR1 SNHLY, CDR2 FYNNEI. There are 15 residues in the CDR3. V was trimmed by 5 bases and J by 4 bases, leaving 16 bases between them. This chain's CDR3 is CASSQTGRTSDTQYF. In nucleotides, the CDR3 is TGTGCCAGCAGTCAGACAGGGAGGACTTCAGATACGCAGTATTTT.

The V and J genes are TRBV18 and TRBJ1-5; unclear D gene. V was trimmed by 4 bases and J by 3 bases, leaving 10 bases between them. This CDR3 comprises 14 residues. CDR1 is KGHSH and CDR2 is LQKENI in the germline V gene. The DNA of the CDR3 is TGTGCCAGCTCACAAGCACGTCTCAATCAGCCCCAGCATTTT. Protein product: CASSQARLNQPQHF.

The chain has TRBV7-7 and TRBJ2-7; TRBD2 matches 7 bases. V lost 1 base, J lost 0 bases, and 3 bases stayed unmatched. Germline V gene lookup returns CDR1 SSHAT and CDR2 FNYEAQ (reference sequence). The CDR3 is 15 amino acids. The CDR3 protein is CASSLGAGRSYEQYF. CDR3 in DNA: TGTGCCAGCAGCTTAGGAGCGGGGCGCTCCTACGAGCAGTACTTC.

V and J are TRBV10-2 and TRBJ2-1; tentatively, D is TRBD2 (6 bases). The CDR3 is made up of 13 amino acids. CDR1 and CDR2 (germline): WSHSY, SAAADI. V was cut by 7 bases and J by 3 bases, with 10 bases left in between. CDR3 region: CASIAGSYNEQFF. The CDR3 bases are TGCGCCAGCATCGCGGGAAGCTACAATGAGCAGTTCTTC.

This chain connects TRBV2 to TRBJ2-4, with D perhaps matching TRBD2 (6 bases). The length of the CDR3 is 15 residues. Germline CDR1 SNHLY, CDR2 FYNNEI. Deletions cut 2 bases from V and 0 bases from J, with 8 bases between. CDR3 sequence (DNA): TGTGCCAGCAGTGAACCGGGAGTAGCCAAAAACATTCAGTACTTC. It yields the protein CASSEPGVAKNIQYF. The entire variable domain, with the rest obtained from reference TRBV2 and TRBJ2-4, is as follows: EPEVTQTPSHQVTQMGQEVILRCVPISNHLYFYWYRQILGQKVEFLVSFYNNEISEKSEIFDDQFSVERPDGSNFTLKIRSTKLEDSAMYFCASSEPGVAKNIQYFGAGTRLSVL.

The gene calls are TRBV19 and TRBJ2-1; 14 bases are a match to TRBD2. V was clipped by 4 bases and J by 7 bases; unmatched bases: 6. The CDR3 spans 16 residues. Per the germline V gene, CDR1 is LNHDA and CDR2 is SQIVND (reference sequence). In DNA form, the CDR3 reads TGTGCCAGTAGTAGACTAGCGGGAGGGCCGGGGAATGAGCAGTTCTTC. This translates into CASSRLAGGPGNEQFF.

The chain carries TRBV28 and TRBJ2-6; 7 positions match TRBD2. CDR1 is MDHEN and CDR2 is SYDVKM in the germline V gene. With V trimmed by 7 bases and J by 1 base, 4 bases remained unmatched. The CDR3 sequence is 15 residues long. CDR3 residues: CASTQGGSGANVLTF. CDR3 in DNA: TGTGCCAGCACCCAGGGAGGGTCTGGGGCCAACGTCCTGACTTTC.

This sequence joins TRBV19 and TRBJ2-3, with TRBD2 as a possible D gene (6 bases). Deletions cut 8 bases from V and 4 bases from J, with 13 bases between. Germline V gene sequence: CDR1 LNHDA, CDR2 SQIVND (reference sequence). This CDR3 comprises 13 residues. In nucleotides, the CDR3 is TGTGCCAGTGGGCAGCGGGTGTCAGATACGCAGTATTTT. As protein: CASGQRVSDTQYF.

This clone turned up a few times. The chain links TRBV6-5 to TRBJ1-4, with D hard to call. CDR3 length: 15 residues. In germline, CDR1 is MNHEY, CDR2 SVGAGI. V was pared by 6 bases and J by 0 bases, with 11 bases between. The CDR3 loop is CASSPLVTTNEKLFF. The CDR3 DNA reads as TGTGCCAGCAGCCCACTTGTGACAACTAATGAAAAACTGTTTTTT.

CDR3 DNA: TGTGCCACCAGCAGAGATGGTCCAGGGGGGAGCAATCAGCCCCAGCATTTT. Protein: CATSRDGPGGSNQPQHF. This chain joins TRBV15 and TRBJ1-5; 7 positions match TRBD1. The CDR3 is made up of 17 amino acids. Germline trimming cut 0 bases from V and 1 base from J; bases unmatched to any gene: 6. The germline CDR1 and CDR2 sequences are LNHNV and YYDKDF (reference sequence). The whole variable domain, remainder taken from reference TRBV15 and TRBJ1-5, is DAMVIQNPRYQVTQFGKPVTLSCSQTLNHNVMYWYQQKSSQAPKLLFHYYDKDFNNEADTPDNFQSRRPNTSFCFLDIRSPGLGDTAMYLCATSRDGPGGSNQPQHFGDGTRLSIL.

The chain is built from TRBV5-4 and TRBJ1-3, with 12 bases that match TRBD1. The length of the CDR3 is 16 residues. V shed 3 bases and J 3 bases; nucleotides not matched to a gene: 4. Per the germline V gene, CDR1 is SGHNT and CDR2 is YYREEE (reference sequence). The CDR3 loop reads CASSSGTGGVGNTIYF. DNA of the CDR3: TGTGCCAGCAGCTCCGGGACAGGGGGCGTTGGAAACACCATATATTTT.

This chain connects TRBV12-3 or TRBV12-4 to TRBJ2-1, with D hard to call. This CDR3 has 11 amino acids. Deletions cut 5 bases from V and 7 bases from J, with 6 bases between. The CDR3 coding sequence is TGTGCCAGCAGTCTCCTTAATGAGCAGTTCTTC. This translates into CASSLLNEQFF.

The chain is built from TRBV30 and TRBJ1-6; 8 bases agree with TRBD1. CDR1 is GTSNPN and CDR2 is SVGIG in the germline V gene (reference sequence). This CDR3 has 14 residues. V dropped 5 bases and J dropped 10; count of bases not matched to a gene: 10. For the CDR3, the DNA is TGTGCCTGGGGTCCCGGGACAGGAGGATCACCCCTCCACTTT. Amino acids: CAWGPGTGGSPLHF.

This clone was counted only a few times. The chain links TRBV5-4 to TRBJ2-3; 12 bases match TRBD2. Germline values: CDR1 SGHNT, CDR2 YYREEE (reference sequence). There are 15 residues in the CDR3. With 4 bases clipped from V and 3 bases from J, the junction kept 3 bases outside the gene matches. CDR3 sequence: CASSPTSGRTDTQYF. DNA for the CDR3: TGTGCCAGCAGCCCGACTAGCGGGAGAACAGATACGCAGTATTTT.

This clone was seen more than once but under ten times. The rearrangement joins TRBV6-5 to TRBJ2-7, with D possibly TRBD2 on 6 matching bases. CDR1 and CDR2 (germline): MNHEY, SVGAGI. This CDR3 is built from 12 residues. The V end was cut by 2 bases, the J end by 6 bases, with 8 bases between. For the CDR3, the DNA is TGTGCCAGCAGTTACCGGGGGAGCGAGCAGTACTTC. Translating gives CASSYRGSEQYF.

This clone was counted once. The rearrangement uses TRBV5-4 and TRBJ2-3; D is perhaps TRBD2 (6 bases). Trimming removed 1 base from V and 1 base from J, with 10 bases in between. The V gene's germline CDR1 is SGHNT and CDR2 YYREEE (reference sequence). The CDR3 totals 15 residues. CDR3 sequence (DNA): TGTGCCAGCAGCTTGTCGGCTAGCGGCACAGATACGCAGTATTTT. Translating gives CASSLSASGTDTQYF.

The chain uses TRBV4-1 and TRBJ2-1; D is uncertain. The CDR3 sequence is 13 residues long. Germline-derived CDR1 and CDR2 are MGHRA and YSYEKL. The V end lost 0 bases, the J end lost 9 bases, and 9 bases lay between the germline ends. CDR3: CASSQDSFSEQFF. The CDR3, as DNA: TGCGCCAGCAGCCAAGACTCCTTCAGTGAGCAGTTCTTC.

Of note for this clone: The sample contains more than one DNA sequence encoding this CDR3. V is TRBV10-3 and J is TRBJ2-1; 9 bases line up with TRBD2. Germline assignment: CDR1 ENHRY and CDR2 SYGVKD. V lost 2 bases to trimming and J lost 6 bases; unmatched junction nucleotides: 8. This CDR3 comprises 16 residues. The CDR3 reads CAISEMAGGPGNEQFF. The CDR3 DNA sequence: TGTGCCATCAGTGAGATGGCGGGAGGGCCAGGCAATGAGCAGTTCTTC.

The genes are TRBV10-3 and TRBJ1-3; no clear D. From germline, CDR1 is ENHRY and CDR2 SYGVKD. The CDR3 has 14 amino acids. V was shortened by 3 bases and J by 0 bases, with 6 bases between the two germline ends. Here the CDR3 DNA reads TGTGCCATCAGTGAAGACATCTCTGGAAACACCATATATTTT. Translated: CAISEDISGNTIYF.

The chain's CDR3 is CASKEGGPGDEQYF. The CDR3 DNA reads TGTGCCAGTAAAGAGGGAGGGCCGGGGGACGAGCAGTACTTC. The chain recombines TRBV19 with TRBJ2-7; 7 nucleotides agree with TRBD2. The trim removed 7 bases at V and 5 bases at J, leaving 11 bases unmatched. Germline-derived CDR1 and CDR2 are LNHDA and SQIVND (reference sequence). The CDR3 totals 14 residues.

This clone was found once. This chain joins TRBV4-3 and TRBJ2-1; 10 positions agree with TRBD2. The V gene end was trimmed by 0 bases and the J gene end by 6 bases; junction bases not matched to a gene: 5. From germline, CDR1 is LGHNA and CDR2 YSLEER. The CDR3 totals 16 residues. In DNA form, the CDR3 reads TGCGCCAGCAGCCAAGAAACTAGCGGGATTTTCAATGAGCAGTTCTTC. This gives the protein CASSQETSGIFNEQFF.

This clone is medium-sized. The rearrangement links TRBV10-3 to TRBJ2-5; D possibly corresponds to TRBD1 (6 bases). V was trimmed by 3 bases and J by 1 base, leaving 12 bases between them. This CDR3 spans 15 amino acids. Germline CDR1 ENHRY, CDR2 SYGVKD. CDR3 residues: CAISDHGQPQETQYF. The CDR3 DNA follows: TGTGCCATCAGTGACCACGGACAGCCCCAAGAGACCCAGTACTTC.

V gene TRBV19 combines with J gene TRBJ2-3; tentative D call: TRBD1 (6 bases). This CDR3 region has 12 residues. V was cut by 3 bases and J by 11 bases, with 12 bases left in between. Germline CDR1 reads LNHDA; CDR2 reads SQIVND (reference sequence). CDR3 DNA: TGTGCCAGTAGTATCTATCAGGGACAGCAGTATTTT. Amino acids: CASSIYQGQQYF.

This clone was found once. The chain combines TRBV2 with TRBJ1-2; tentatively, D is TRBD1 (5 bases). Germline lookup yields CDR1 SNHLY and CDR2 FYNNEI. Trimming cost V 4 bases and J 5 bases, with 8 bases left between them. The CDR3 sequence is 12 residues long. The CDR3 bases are TGTGCCAGCAGTGTGACAGCTTATGGCTACACCTTC. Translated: CASSVTAYGYTF.

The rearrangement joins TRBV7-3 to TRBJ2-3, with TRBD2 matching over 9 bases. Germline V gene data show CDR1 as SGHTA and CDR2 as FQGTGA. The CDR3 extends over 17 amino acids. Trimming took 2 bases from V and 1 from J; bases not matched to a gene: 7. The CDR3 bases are TGTGCCAGCAGCTTAGCGGCGGGAGGGCCCCGCACAGATACGCAGTATTTT. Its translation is CASSLAAGGPRTDTQYF.

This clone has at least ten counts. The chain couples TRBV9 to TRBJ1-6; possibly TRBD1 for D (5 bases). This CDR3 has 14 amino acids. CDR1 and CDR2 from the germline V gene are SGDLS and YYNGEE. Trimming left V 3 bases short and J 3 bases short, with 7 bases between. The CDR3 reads CASSATGYNSPLHF. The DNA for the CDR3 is TGTGCCAGCAGCGCTACAGGCTATAATTCACCCCTCCACTTT.

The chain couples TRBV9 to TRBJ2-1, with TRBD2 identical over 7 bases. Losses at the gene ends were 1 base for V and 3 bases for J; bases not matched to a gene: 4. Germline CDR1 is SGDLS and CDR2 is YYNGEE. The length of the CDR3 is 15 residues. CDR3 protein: CASSVLAEYYNEQFF. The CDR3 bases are TGTGCCAGCAGCGTACTAGCGGAGTACTACAATGAGCAGTTCTTC.